This note documents a single T cell receptor beta chain sequence. Its antigen is still unknown. Base qualities were left out, and no much larger clone turns up one base away. The data belong to a study of blood T cell repertoires in COVID-19 (TCRdb year 2020). Regarding the research as a whole: The collaborator samples originated in the United States, Italy and Spain and spanned the acute and convalescent phases of COVID-19. The material from the prospective study consisted of cDNA or gDNA derived from T cells, B-cell-depleted T cells, or PBMCs. The dataset comprised deeply sampled blood TCRbeta repertoires from subjects exposed to, actively infected with, or recovered from COVID-19. The repertoires were released in a freely available public database meant as a resource for research on the immune response to SARS-CoV-2. The samples were drawn from the first 160 participants of the ongoing ImmuneRACE study and from 950 to 1,500 subjects provided by 6 global collaborators. The sample metadata nearly always contained a de-identified subject ID, COVID-19 status, age in years and sex. Where HLA class I and class II types were available, the types were taken from metadata supplied by the sample provider, not from assay-based typing.

Each collaborating institution followed its own protocols to collect whole blood in K2EDTA tubes. For TCRbeta analysis, collaborators shipped samples as frozen whole blood, isolated PBMCs, or DNA extracted from either of those sample types. The paper as a whole reports these results and caveats: The amount of clinical and demographic metadata varied by source and participant and was provided uncurated.

TCRbeta CDR3 regions were amplified from genomic DNA using the immunoSEQ Assay, a bias-controlled multiplex PCR. Turning to the authors' computational methods: The number of nucleated cells in each sample was estimated from the amplification of reference gene primers within the assay. To quantify the absolute abundance of each unique TCRbeta CDR3 rearrangement, sequence reads were collapsed and filtered. For each sample, productive Simpson clonality was calculated as the square root of Simpson's diversity index across productive rearrangements. In TCRdb, the immuneACCESS table is reduced to in-frame sequences with V and J assigned. These tables do not hold every clone; where another copy was compared, an unresolved V gene accounts for under half, and the others remain unexplained. V and J calls and clone size are copied from that table; D and trimming were computed from the DNA. This sample gives under 200,000 clones in total; approximately 87% of them show up just once. Around 3.5% of the sample comes from the top ten.

V drops 6 bases and J drops 2 bases, leaving 10 bases in between. Measured from the cysteine to the phenylalanine, the CDR3 is 13 residues long. The read is trimmed to its CDR3 DNA, 39 bases read in frame from base 1. CDR1 and CDR2 are drawn from the germline V gene: SQVTM, ANQGSEA. This clonotype originated in a man younger than 30 with active or convalescent COVID-19. The sequencing input was peripheral blood. The receptor chain draws on TRBV29-1 and TRBJ2-2, and perhaps TRBD1 as D gene, on 5 matching bases. The DNA sequence reads TGCAGCGTGATTGACAGCAACACCGGGGAGCTGTTTTTT. Translated, it gives CSVIDSNTGELFF.